One and the same sample provided the 2 T cell receptor beta chains below, sequenced in a study of T-cell reconstitution after alpha-beta-depleted transplantation in children. Unique molecular identifiers were incorporated during preparation of the TCRbeta library. TCRdb re-analysed the PCR reads in MiXCR, keeping a single row per CDR3 protein. The repertoire includes tens of thousands of distinct CDR3 sequences, about 7% of them detected once, and less than 3% sits in the top ten. The source was PBMCs from the stem cell graft donor, collected from the stem cell graft. The origin of the receptors is a human donor who donated a stem cell graft to a child with acute lymphoblastic leukemia.

This clonotype has a count of ten or more. The chain is built from TRBV7-9 and TRBJ2-3; TRBD2 is a possible D gene (6 bases). This CDR3 has 15 amino acids. The germline CDR1 and CDR2 sequences are SEHNR and FQNEAQ (reference sequence). V lost 3 bases to trimming and J lost 0 bases, with 10 bases between them. The CDR3 is CASSLGGTSTDTQYF. The CDR3, as DNA: TGTGCCAGCAGCTTGGGCGGGACTAGCACAGATACGCAGTATTTT.

This clonotype was recorded at least ten times. The chain combines TRBV5-1 with TRBJ2-3, with 7 bases identical to TRBD2. The CDR3 runs to 16 residues. Germline V CDR1 and CDR2: SGHRS, YFSETQ. Trimming removed 0 bases from V and 4 bases from J; junction bases left unmatched: 8. In nucleotides, the CDR3 is TGCGCCAGCAGCTTGGCTACAAGCGGGGAGGCAGATACGCAGTATTTT. It encodes CASSLATSGEADTQYF.